This T cell receptor beta chain was identified in a study of human T cells and chemical hapten exposure. Study background: The sensitizer, 2% DPC, was used on around 2 cm by around 2 cm of upper inner arm skin. Patients, largely female, had alopecia areata, totalis or universalis.

The time point is: patch test 1, 2 weeks after DPC sensitization. Treatment specified: therapeutic diphenylcyclopropenone sensitization with weekly scalp DPC. It was unfractionated whole blood from which total RNA was extracted. General study results and limits: TCRs exceeding 1 in 1000 frequency stayed unchanged with DPC sensitization.

Between the trimmed V and J ends, which lost 3 bases and 4 bases, there was a span of 8 bases. This CDR3 contains 13 residues. Germline assignment: CDR1 LGHDT and CDR2 YNNKEL (reference sequence). TCRdb re-analysed the RACE reads in MiXCR, keeping a single row per CDR3 protein. The sample has around 76,000 distinct CDR3 sequences, about 10% seen once; the top ten hold approximately 3.7%. This clonotype was seen more than once but under ten times. The antigen is undetermined. V gene TRBV3-1 combines with J gene TRBJ2-3; D unclear. The sequence derives from a woman aged 60 to 75 with alopecia areata. Some clones in this sample may be carry-over from other donors' samples. Sequences were derived from whole blood, sampled in connection with sensitization to the hapten diphenylcyclopropenone (DPC). CDR3 region: CASSHTGADTQYF. CDR3 in DNA: TGTGCCAGCAGCCATACGGGCGCAGATACGCAGTATTTT.